A single sample gave rise to the 20 T cell receptor beta chains below, sequenced in a study of T cells in Graves' hyperthyroidism and ophthalmopathy. Researchers took RNA transcripts and amplified the TCR beta CDR3 regions from them. The study used the HTBI primer set for a first-round RT-PCR of the TCR CDR3. TCRdb re-analysed the multiplex PCR reads in MiXCR, keeping a single row per CDR3 protein. The table includes hundreds of thousands of distinct CDR3 sequences, around 20% detected once. Sequenced input: blood. These receptors came from a man aged 40-49 years with Graves' ophthalmopathy.

The chain recombines TRBV19 with TRBJ2-2, with 14 nucleotides matching TRBD2. In germline, CDR1 is LNHDA, CDR2 SQIVND (reference sequence). CDR3 size: 18 residues. Trimming at V came to 4 bases and at J to 5 bases, leaving 9 bases not matched to a gene. CDR3 sequence: CASSTGLAGGRTTGELFF. CDR3 nucleotide sequence: TGTGCCAGTAGTACCGGACTAGCGGGGGGTCGAACTACCGGGGAGCTGTTTTTT.

This clonotype was observed at least ten times. V usage is TRBV6-1 and J usage is TRBJ1-1; D unclear. Germline lookup yields CDR1 MNHNS and CDR2 SASEGT. V gave up 7 bases and J gave up 6 bases, with 18 bases separating them. The CDR3 sequence is 14 residues long. Here the CDR3 DNA reads TGTGCCAGCACCCCGGATGGGGTGGTCGCTGAAGCTTTCTTT. This encodes CASTPDGVVAEAFF.

The chain has TRBV9 and TRBJ1-1; a possible D gene is TRBD1 (6 bases). Trimming pared 3 bases from V and 0 bases from J, leaving 15 bases between. Germline-derived CDR1 and CDR2 are SGDLS and YYNGEE. The CDR3 is 16 amino acids. The CDR3 nucleotides read TGTGCCAGCAGCGCGTTACAGGGATCCATGAACACTGAAGCTTTCTTT. Protein product: CASSALQGSMNTEAFF.

The genes are TRBV11-2 and TRBJ2-5; TRBD2 aligns across 8 bases. CDR1 SGHAT and CDR2 FQNNGV come from the germline V gene. The length of the CDR3 is 18 residues. V lost 8 bases, J lost 4 bases, and 21 bases stayed unmatched. This chain's CDR3 is CASGYPPTGTRERETQYF. DNA for the CDR3: TGTGCCAGCGGATACCCCCCTACCGGGACTAGGGAGCGAGAGACCCAGTACTTC.

There are a few counts of this clonotype. The V call is TRBV12-3 or TRBV12-4, the J call TRBJ1-5, with D hard to call. Between the trimmed V and J ends, which lost 3 bases and 5 bases, there was a span of 11 bases. The CDR3 runs to 14 residues. CDR3 residues: CASSFMIGDQPQHF. The CDR3 nucleotides are TGTGCCAGCAGTTTCATGATTGGAGATCAGCCCCAGCATTTT.

V is TRBV4-1 and J is TRBJ1-2; tentative D call: TRBD1 (5 bases). The CDR3 sequence is 16 residues long. Trimming left V 2 bases short and J 7 bases short, with 20 bases between. CDR1 MGHRA and CDR2 YSYEKL come from the germline V gene. The CDR3: CASSQWGWGTGSGYTF. The CDR3 bases are TGCGCCAGCAGCCAATGGGGGTGGGGTACTGGCAGTGGCTACACCTTC.

This clonotype was observed many times. This chain uses TRBV11-3 with TRBJ2-3; TRBD2 matches at 12 bases. This CDR3 is 18 amino acids long. Per germline, CDR1 SGHNT and CDR2 YENEEA. Unmatched junction bases numbered 7, after V lost 3 bases and J lost 0 bases. The CDR3 nucleotides read TGTGCCAGCAGCTTTCCCGGACTAGCGGGGACTAGCACAGATACGCAGTATTTT. Protein: CASSFPGLAGTSTDTQYF.

This clonotype came up many times. J is TRBJ1-1 and V is TRBV18; possibly TRBD1 for D (6 bases). The CDR3 sequence is 13 residues long. Deletions cut 3 bases from V and 6 bases from J, with 11 bases between. Germline V gene sequence: CDR1 KGHSH, CDR2 LQKENI. For the CDR3, the DNA is TGTGCCAGCTCACCTGGACAGAGCCCTGAAGCTTTCTTT. Translated, it gives CASSPGQSPEAFF.

Regarding this clonotype: One junction end disagrees with the germline gene, perhaps due to a read error. The chain joins TRBV3-1 to TRBJ2-7; D may correspond to TRBD1 or TRBD2 (5 bases each). This CDR3 spans 13 amino acids. Germline-derived CDR1 and CDR2 are LGHDT and YNNKEL (reference sequence). CDR3 in DNA: TGTGCCAGCAGCCGGGGGATCTTCTACGAGCAGTGCTTC. Its translation: CASSRGIFYEQCF.

The genes are TRBV7-8 and TRBJ1-1; D might be TRBD1 (5 bases). Per germline, CDR1 SGHVS and CDR2 FQNEAQ. V was trimmed by 0 bases and J by 1 base, leaving 18 bases between them. The CDR3 has 18 residues. As DNA, the CDR3 is TGTGCCAGCAGCTTAGCGCCGACATTCAACAGGCCGAACACTGAAGCTTTCTTT. Amino acids: CASSLAPTFNRPNTEAFF.

There are many counts of this clonotype. This chain links TRBV3-1 with TRBJ1-1; 7 bases fit TRBD1. This CDR3 has 16 residues. V lost 1 base to trimming and J lost 2 bases; unmatched junction nucleotides: 7. Germline loops: CDR1 LGHDT, CDR2 YNNKEL (reference sequence). This CDR3 is CASSQARDSQNTEAFF. The CDR3 bases are TGTGCCAGCAGCCAAGCGAGGGACAGCCAAAACACTGAAGCTTTCTTT.

The rearrangement joins TRBV5-5 to TRBJ2-1; perhaps TRBD1 as D (6 bases). The germline V gene encodes CDR1 SGHKS and CDR2 YYEKEE (reference sequence). The CDR3 spans 11 residues. Trimming left V 4 bases short and J 10 bases short, with 9 bases between. CDR3 DNA sequence: TGTGCCAGCAGCACAGGACAGGAGCAGTTCTTC. Its translation is CASSTGQEQFF.

CDR3 amino acids: CSVEPWTGDNEQFF. The CDR3 DNA follows: TGCAGCGTTGAACCCTGGACAGGGGACAATGAGCAGTTCTTC. The chain carries TRBV29-1 and TRBJ2-1, with TRBD1 matching over 9 bases. Germline values: CDR1 SQVTM, CDR2 ANQGSEA. V shed 2 bases, J shed 5 bases, and the junction held 4 bases outside the gene matches. The CDR3 is 14 residues long.

This chain links TRBV10-3 with TRBJ2-2, with unresolved D. Looked up from germline, CDR1 is ENHRY and CDR2 is SYGVKD. V was clipped by 11 bases and J by 13 bases, with 20 bases between them. The CDR3 sequence is 12 residues long. CDR3 sequence reads: CAAGTLSRRLFF. The CDR3 DNA reads TGTGCCGCAGGTACTCTCTCACGCCGGCTGTTTTTT.

This clonotype has ten or more counts. The chain carries TRBV7-9 and TRBJ2-7; D is uncertain. This CDR3 contains 15 residues. Trimming took off 2 bases at V and 0 bases at J, with 11 bases between the two ends. Germline V gene data show CDR1 as SEHNR and CDR2 as FQNEAQ (reference sequence). CDR3 nucleotide sequence: TGTGCCAGCAGCTTAAGGGAACTCAGCTCCTACGAGCAGTACTTC. This translates into CASSLRELSSYEQYF.

This clonotype occurred a few times. CDR3 sequence (DNA): TGTGCCAGCAGTCCCTCACGTCGACACCGTCCCACCTTC. Protein product: CASSPSRRHRPTF. The chain carries TRBV28 and TRBJ1-2; D gene unclear. Germline loops: CDR1 MDHEN, CDR2 SYDVKM. V lost 5 bases to trimming and J lost 13 bases, with 20 bases between them. The CDR3 is 13 amino acids.

This rearrangement joins TRBV30 to TRBJ2-7; perhaps D is TRBD1 or TRBD2 (5 bases each). Germline values: CDR1 GTSNPN, CDR2 SVGIG (reference sequence). This CDR3 region has 15 residues. V was shortened by 2 bases and J by 2 bases, with 16 bases between the two germline ends. The CDR3 sequence is CAWSTTGTAAYEQYF. Written as DNA, the CDR3 is TGTGCCTGGAGTACTACCGGGACCGCAGCCTACGAGCAGTACTTC.

This chain connects TRBV6-1 to TRBJ1-4; D unclear. Germline CDR1 reads MNHNS; CDR2 reads SASEGT. Trimming took 0 bases from V and 0 from J, leaving 8 bases between them. The CDR3 has 16 residues. CDR3 in DNA: TGTGCCAGCAGTGAAGCGGGAAAGACAACTAATGAAAAACTGTTTTTT. Translated: CASSEAGKTTNEKLFF.

The table lists this clonotype with a few counts. J is TRBJ2-1 and V is TRBV19; D might be TRBD2 (5 bases). V shed 7 bases and J shed 5 bases, with 12 bases lying between them. The CDR3 extends over 13 amino acids. The germline V gene encodes CDR1 LNHDA and CDR2 SQIVND (reference sequence). The CDR3 sequence is CASTPPGNNEQFF. The CDR3 bases are TGTGCCAGTACTCCCCCCGGGAACAATGAGCAGTTCTTC.

The gene calls are TRBV3-1 and TRBJ2-7; TRBD2 aligns across 10 bases. V lost 2 bases and J lost 1; bases outside the gene matches: 5. The CDR3 is 16 amino acids. The germline gives CDR1 LGHDT, CDR2 YNNKEL (reference sequence). In DNA, the CDR3 is TGTGCCAGCAGCCAAATCAGCGGGGGGGGTTCCTACGAGCAGTACTTC. It encodes CASSQISGGGSYEQYF.